Given below is one TCR beta chain in context. Its antigen is not yet known. No base-level quality is on record; no much larger clone is a single base apart. This sample stems from a study of shared clonotypes between healthy human individuals (TCRdb year 2020). Describing the broader study: The cohort comprised a couple of women and a few men aged 18 to 49 years. For each donor, three plates each were used for CD4 naive and CD4 memory, two plates were used for CD8 naive, and one plate was used for CD8 memory. Each donor's leukapheresis produced roughly between about 0.9 and 9.5 billion PBMCs. To estimate repertoire size and how much clonotypes are shared between individuals, the study performed deep sequencing of blood TCR repertoires from a few healthy adults. To increase sequencing depth and limit assay-specific biases, TCR repertoire library preparation and sequencing were carried out by different laboratories using diverse techniques. Summary of the overall study and its limitations: The genetic and exposure-history diversity represented was limited by the small number of donors. Naive subsets generally had larger estimated clonotype richness than memory subsets did. When several donors were compared, the shared fraction of clonotypes was about 5% for naive CD4, around 4% for naive CD8, about 2.4% for memory CD4, and 0.35% to 0.4% for memory CD8. Pairwise subsampling indicated that sequencing depth was expected to affect the degree of clonotype sharing among donors. Incomplete sequencing was indicated by rarefaction of sorted-subset datasets, despite the large sequencing depth. Sampling was restricted to blood, and TCR repertoires in tissue are likely to differ from TCR repertoires in blood. Compared with non-shared clonotypes, the clonotypes found in all four sorted-subset donors had higher generation probabilities.

Trimming takes 4 bases off V and 3 bases off J; junction bases not matched to a gene: 9. The CDR3 starts with the cysteine, ends with the phenylalanine, and has 15 residues. The only DNA kept is the CDR3, 45 bases in frame from the first base. CDR1 MNHEY and CDR2 SMNVEV were looked up in the germline V gene (reference sequence). CD8 naive samples were obtained by positive selection for CCR7 among CD45RO-negative cells, yielding a CD45RA+CCR7+ population from which TemRA cells were excluded. The donors were healthy, HIV-negative adults who had no recently reported acute infections or vaccinations. Only Caucasian adults living in Nashville, Tennessee, USA were represented among the donors. After blood collection by leukapheresis, PBMCs were isolated using Ficoll-Histopaque density gradient centrifugation and then cryopreserved in the vapor phase of liquid nitrogen. Analytical flow cytometry was used to check the purity and quantity of each magnetically sorted T cell population. Each sorted fraction had its genomic DNA isolated and then quantified by UV absorbance on a Nanodrop 2000c.

Using the deep immunoSEQ assay, TCR CDR3 regions were amplified from genomic DNA by multiplex PCR. Genomic DNA extracted from each cell subset was distributed evenly over all wells of several immunoSEQ 96-well plates, and each plate served as one replicate. Each replicate PCR for sorted subsets received roughly 0.2 ug genomic DNA, equal to some 32,000 T cell genomes. The purified libraries were quantified using a Qubit 3.0 fluorometer, sized with a Bioanalyzer 2100, and then quantified again using the KAPA Library Quantification kit. Every immunoSEQ 96-well plate was sequenced on a separate single-read 150-cycle Illumina NextSeq 550 flow cell. From the authors' description of their analysis: Because the immunoSEQ output included only junctional sequences and no quality scores, the filtering could not be the same as the filtering used for full-length reads. To assign V/J genes and CDR3, sequences were annotated against IMGT germline references using PyIR, a Python wrapper for IgBLAST v1.9. Any read was removed if the V/J assignment was weak (E-value above 1e-6), the CDR3 was missing, or the read contained stop codons, out-of-frame junctions, or ambiguous translated residues. V3J clonotypes were defined by identical inferred V gene, J gene, and CDR3 amino acid sequence. To compute the percentage overlap between repertoires, the number of shared unique clonotypes was divided by the size of the smaller repertoire. Repertoire richness was assessed with RTK rarefaction, the Chao1 estimator, and Recon v2.1 estimates of unobserved clonotypes. For all TCRbeta clonotypes obtained by the gDNA method from several donors, generation probabilities were computed with OLGA. Here the immuneACCESS table is served through TCRdb, limited to in-frame sequences with V and J called. Missing clones are a known gap in these copies; in checked studies unresolved V genes cover under half, and the rest lacks a known reason. D and trimming come from the DNA, and the V and J calls and clone size come from that table. Counted in this sample were about 2 million clones; just under 95% of them appeared once. The ten largest clones capture about 1.1% of the sample.

This clonotype originated in a man between 18 and 35 years old in good health. The chain is encoded by TRBV27 joined to TRBJ2-7; the central 7 bases match TRBD1. Sequencing input: naive CD8+ T cells sorted from blood. What this sample's cell subset or site label stands for: CD45RA+CCR7+. Here is the DNA: TGTGCCAGCAGTTCAGAGCCGGACAGGAACTACGAGCAGTACTTC. Its protein product is CASSSEPDRNYEQYF.